Below, 11 T cell receptor beta chains from the same sample are listed, as sequenced in a study of chemoradiotherapy in HPV16-positive cancers. Method: immunoSEQ multiplex PCR; TCRdb's copy keeps in-frame clones and lacks some. The sample consists of almost 4,500 clones, roughly 90% of them appearing once. The specimen was obtained from a patient who underwent chemoradiotherapy. All receptors come from a human donor with HPV-associated anogenital cancer.

The chain carries TRBV25-1 and TRBJ1-4, with a tentative D call TRBD1 (5 bases). The germline CDR1 and CDR2 sequences are MGHDK and SYGVNS. V dropped 6 bases and J dropped 3 bases, with 11 bases sitting between them. This CDR3 contains 14 residues. CDR3 coding DNA: TGTGCCAGCAGCTTAGGGGCGGCTAATGAAAAACTGTTTTTT. This translates into CASSLGAANEKLFF.

The V call is TRBV29-1, the J call TRBJ2-7; 10 bases match TRBD1. The germline gives CDR1 SQVTM, CDR2 ANQGSEA. The CDR3 has 14 amino acids. Trimming took 6 bases from V and 0 from J; bases not matched to a gene: 5. CDR3 sequence (DNA): TGCAGCGTCGTGGGACAGGGGCACTCCTACGAGCAGTACTTC. Translating it yields CSVVGQGHSYEQYF.

This clone was seen once. As DNA, the CDR3 is TGCGCCAGCAGCTTGGCCGCTGGGCGGTCACTCTACGAGCAGTACTTC. It yields the protein CASSLAAGRSLYEQYF. The J gene is TRBJ2-7, the V gene TRBV5-1; no firm D call. Germline CDR1 is SGHRS and CDR2 is YFSETQ. V was pared by 0 bases and J by 3 bases, with 16 bases between. The CDR3 loop spans 16 amino acids.

The chain is built from TRBV30 and TRBJ2-5; 8 nucleotides agree with TRBD1. CDR1 and CDR2 from the germline V gene are GTSNPN and SVGIG (reference sequence). The CDR3 length is 11 residues. Trimming at V came to 8 bases and at J to 5 bases, leaving 4 bases not matched to a gene. The CDR3 bases are TGTGCCGGACAGGGTGCGGAGACCCAGTACTTC. Protein sequence: CAGQGAETQYF.

The V gene is TRBV6-6, the J gene TRBJ1-5; D is perhaps TRBD1 (5 bases). Between the trimmed V and J ends, which lost 2 bases and 2 bases, there was a span of 10 bases. Germline assignment: CDR1 MNHNY and CDR2 SVGAGI (reference sequence). The CDR3 runs to 15 residues. Here the CDR3 DNA reads TGTGCCAGCAGTTACGTCGGGACGCGCAATCAGCCCCAGCATTTT. This sequence encodes CASSYVGTRNQPQHF.

The chain is built from TRBV6-5 and TRBJ1-3, with 7 bases aligning to TRBD1. The CDR3 extends over 14 amino acids. CDR1 and CDR2 (germline): MNHEY, SVGAGI. V was clipped by 7 bases and J by 4 bases; unmatched bases: 7. The CDR3 loop reads CASKVVTGGNTIYF. DNA of the CDR3: TGTGCCAGCAAGGTCGTGACAGGGGGAAACACCATATATTTT.

The chain has TRBV7-2 and TRBJ2-7; D could derive from TRBD1 or TRBD2 (5 bases each). The V gene lost 5 bases and the J gene lost 7 bases, with 12 bases spanning the gap. This CDR3 has 12 amino acids. The germline V gene has CDR1 SGHTA and CDR2 FQGNSA. CDR3: CASSRDLWEQYF. In DNA, the CDR3 is TGTGCCAGCAGCCGGGACCTTTGGGAGCAGTACTTC.

The V and J genes are TRBV9 and TRBJ1-1; TRBD1 matches at 7 bases. CDR3 size: 15 residues. Germline V gives CDR1 SGDLS, CDR2 YYNGEE. The trim removed 0 bases at V and 2 bases at J, leaving 4 bases unmatched. The CDR3 bases are TGTGCCAGCAGCGTAGAAGGACAGGCTAACACTGAAGCTTTCTTT. The encoded protein is CASSVEGQANTEAFF.

This chain uses TRBV25-1 with TRBJ2-7; D could derive from TRBD1 or TRBD2 (5 bases each). V lost 2 bases and J lost 0, with 14 bases in between. The germline V gene has CDR1 MGHDK and CDR2 SYGVNS. The CDR3 spans 16 residues. The CDR3 bases are TGTGCCAGCAGTGAAGGTCCGGGGACGCGCTCCTACGAGCAGTACTTC. It specifies CASSEGPGTRSYEQYF.

The chain recombines TRBV27 with TRBJ2-1, with 10 bases matching TRBD1. The CDR3 length is 15 residues. J lost 0 bases, V lost 7 bases, and 3 bases had no gene match. Germline lookup yields CDR1 MNHEY and CDR2 SMNVEV (reference sequence). The CDR3 loop reads CASKRTGGSYNEQFF. CDR3 nucleotides: TGTGCCAGCAAGCGGACAGGGGGCTCCTACAATGAGCAGTTCTTC.

The chain combines TRBV4-1 with TRBJ2-1; D is possibly TRBD2 (5 bases). V lost 4 bases and J 0 bases, leaving 13 bases between the germline ends. The CDR3 consists of 16 residues. Germline loops: CDR1 MGHRA, CDR2 YSYEKL. The CDR3: CASSPVLGSSYNEQFF. For the CDR3, the DNA is TGCGCCAGCAGCCCTGTTTTGGGGAGCTCCTACAATGAGCAGTTCTTC.